This passage covers 12 T cell receptor beta chains from one sample sequenced in a study of TIL therapy for anti-PD-1-resistant metastatic lung cancer. Time point: pre-treatment sample, taken before nivolumab and TIL therapy. The immunoSEQ assay was v3. TCRdb keeps only in-frame clones here, not all; method: immunoSEQ multiplex PCR. The sample includes more than 50,000 clones, 80% to 90% seen only once; the top ten take about 2.5%. Sequenced material: blood, taken at baseline. Receptors originate from a person aged 25-79 years with non-small cell lung cancer.

CDR3 region: CASSLSGGGNTIYF. For the CDR3, the DNA is TGTGCCAGCAGCTTGTCAGGGGGCGGGAACACCATATATTTT. The V gene is TRBV5-6, the J gene TRBJ1-3, with TRBD1 matching over 8 bases. The germline V gene has CDR1 SGHDT and CDR2 YYEEEE. This CDR3 spans 14 amino acids. V gave up 1 base and J gave up 7 bases; unmatched junction bases: 4.

The chain joins TRBV9 to TRBJ2-5; TRBD1 is a possible D gene (6 bases). CDR3 length: 15 amino acids. Looked up from germline, CDR1 is SGDLS and CDR2 is YYNGEE. V was pared by 4 bases and J by 5 bases, with 18 bases between. The CDR3 bases are TGTGCCAGCAGCACCCGAACAGGGTTCGCGGAGACCCAGTACTTC. It encodes CASSTRTGFAETQYF.

This clone was recorded a few times. The chain uses TRBV28 and TRBJ2-7, with D perhaps matching TRBD2 (5 bases). Germline V gene sequence: CDR1 MDHEN, CDR2 SYDVKM. V was cut by 6 bases and J by 6 bases, with 15 bases left in between. CDR3 length: 13 residues. CDR3 region: CASSAGLDGEQYF. The CDR3 nucleotides read TGTGCCAGCAGCGCGGGTCTCGACGGCGAGCAGTACTTC.

This clone was counted a single time. The chain uses TRBV15 and TRBJ2-7; unclear D gene. The CDR3 runs 15 residues. Germline V gene data show CDR1 as LNHNV and CDR2 as YYDKDF (reference sequence). V lost 7 bases, J lost 7 bases, and 23 bases lay in between. DNA of the CDR3: TGTGCCACCACCAAGGATCTGGGCGCGACTGGGGAGCAGTACTTC. Protein sequence: CATTKDLGATGEQYF.

This clone showed up just a few times. V usage is TRBV28 and J usage is TRBJ2-7; D gene unclear. Deletions cut 8 bases from V and 7 bases from J, with 15 bases between. The CDR3 extends over 12 amino acids. CDR1 and CDR2 (germline): MDHEN, SYDVKM. CDR3 in amino acids: CASSAKDREQYF. In nucleotides, the CDR3 is TGTGCCAGCTCCGCCAAGGATCGGGAGCAGTACTTC.

This chain connects TRBV2 to TRBJ1-2, with D unresolved. Germline values: CDR1 SNHLY, CDR2 FYNNEI. The CDR3 totals 14 residues. The germline V and J ends were trimmed by 4 bases and 8 bases, with 17 bases remaining between them. CDR3: CASSGETVFGGYTF. The CDR3 DNA reads as TGTGCCAGCAGTGGAGAGACGGTGTTCGGGGGCTACACCTTC. The full variable domain, with the rest looked up from reference TRBV2 and TRBJ1-2, is EPEVTQTPSHQVTQMGQEVILRCVPISNHLYFYWYRQILGQKVEFLVSFYNNEISEKSEIFDDQFSVERPDGSNFTLKIRSTKLEDSAMYFCASSGETVFGGYTFGSGTRLTVV.

The chain couples TRBV7-9 to TRBJ2-2; D remains ambiguous. The CDR3 covers 13 residues. V shed 5 bases and J shed 7 bases, with 11 bases lying between them. The germline V gene encodes CDR1 SEHNR and CDR2 FQNEAQ (reference sequence). The CDR3 DNA is TGTGCCAGCAGCGCCTCTTCCCGCGGGGAGCTGTTTTTT. The encoded protein is CASSASSRGELFF.

This chain connects TRBV6-5 to TRBJ2-7, with 8 bases identical to TRBD2. The CDR3 has 15 residues. Germline-derived CDR1 and CDR2 are MNHEY and SVGAGI. Trimming removed 6 bases from V and 6 bases from J; junction bases left unmatched: 13. Here the CDR3 DNA reads TGTGCCAGCAGAGAGAAATGGACTAGCAGTCTCGAGCAGTACTTC. Protein: CASREKWTSSLEQYF.

The CDR3 sequence is CASRGVPSYEQYF. DNA for the CDR3: TGTGCCAGCCGCGGGGTCCCTTCCTACGAGCAGTACTTC. The chain recombines TRBV7-2 with TRBJ2-7, with D possibly being TRBD2 (6 bases). Germline V gene data show CDR1 as SGHTA and CDR2 as FQGNSA. The CDR3 runs to 13 residues. V was cut by 8 bases and J by 1 base, with 12 bases left in between.

The J gene is TRBJ1-1, the V gene TRBV5-1, with 9 bases lining up with TRBD1. Looked up from germline, CDR1 is SGHRS and CDR2 is YFSETQ. Trimming cost V 0 bases and J 4 bases; bases outside gene matches: 4. CDR3 length: 15 residues. DNA for the CDR3: TGCGCCAGCAGCTTGGTTGTGACAGGGGGCACTGAAGCTTTCTTT. Residues: CASSLVVTGGTEAFF.

This rearrangement joins TRBV6-4 to TRBJ1-1; D may be TRBD1 (5 bases). Germline V gives CDR1 MRHNA, CDR2 SNTAGT. The V end lost 6 bases, the J end lost 2 bases, and 10 bases lay between the germline ends. The CDR3 has 13 amino acids. CDR3 coding DNA: TGTGCCAGCAGCCTGGACACCAACACTGAAGCTTTCTTT. Translating gives CASSLDTNTEAFF.

The CDR3 sequence: CASNPGPNYGYTF. CDR3 DNA: TGTGCCAGCAATCCGGGCCCTAACTATGGCTACACCTTC. The chain carries TRBV5-6 and TRBJ1-2; no clear D. The CDR3 length is 13 residues. Trimming removed 6 bases at V and 0 bases at J, with 9 bases between. Germline V gives CDR1 SGHDT, CDR2 YYEEEE.